This T cell receptor beta chain was recorded in a study of cytomegalovirus exposure and HLA in healthy donors. Study-level background: The roughly 100 million unique TCR beta sequences, from about 170 million T cells, were found by an earlier analysis.

Whole-study findings and limits: It was reported that TCR beta sequences correctly inferred the HLA-A and HLA-B alleles for most subjects. Later analysis associated a missense DCLRE1C variant with TCR beta V- and J-gene trimming.

PCR amplification relied on 60 Vbeta primers (plus 13 Jbeta primers). This table comes from immunoSEQ multiplex PCR, and its TCRdb copy is limited to in-frame clones, with some not included. The sample has 170,000 or so clones, 80% seen once; the top ten hold around 7.3%. In the case of this clone: Its antigen remains unidentified.

CDR3 length equals 17 residues. Germline CDR1 and CDR2: SGHTS and YDEGEE. The ends lost 4 bases at V and 5 bases at J; junction bases unmatched: 16. The chain recombines TRBV5-8 with TRBJ2-3, with 7 bases identical to TRBD1. Sequencing was carried out using PBMCs. The sequence derives from a man aged 30 to 45 in good health and CMV-seropositive. The CDR3 coding sequence is TGTGCCAGCAGCCCGCCTGACATGTTTGGGACAGTAGATACGCAGTATTTT. This encodes CASSPPDMFGTVDTQYF.